This passage covers 3 T cell receptor beta chains from one sample sequenced in a study of Ad26.COV2.S vaccination and SARS-CoV-2 variants. Libraries were prepared by immunoSEQ multiplex PCR; TCRdb keeps only in-frame clonotypes and omits some of them. The sample carries roughly 420,000 clones, 70% to 90% recorded once. The treatment denotes: over 15 received Ad26.COV2.S at low or high dose, single or two shots; a few received placebo; per-sample allocation not given. It was on day 63 after the first vaccine or placebo injection that samples were taken. The specimen was peripheral blood, collected in a trial of Ad26.COV2.S vaccine versus placebo. Source of these receptors: a person between 18 and 65 years old who received the Ad26.COV2.S COVID-19 vaccine or a placebo.

V is TRBV6-6 and J is TRBJ2-3; no clear D gene. CDR3 length: 14 amino acids. V lost 3 bases, J lost 6 bases, and 13 bases lay in between. The germline V gene has CDR1 MNHNY and CDR2 SVGAGI (reference sequence). CDR3 protein: CASSYARYEDTQYF. The CDR3 DNA is TGTGCCAGCAGTTATGCGCGGTACGAGGATACGCAGTATTTT.

J is TRBJ2-5 and V is TRBV7-2; 14 nucleotides agree with TRBD2. The length of the CDR3 is 17 residues. J gave up 5 bases and V 4 bases, and 9 bases lay outside the gene matches. Germline V gene data show CDR1 as SGHTA and CDR2 as FQGNSA. The chain's CDR3 is CASSSRGTSGGFETQYF. The DNA for the CDR3 is TGTGCCAGCAGCTCCCGCGGGACTAGCGGGGGTTTCGAGACCCAGTACTTC.

This chain joins TRBV7-9 and TRBJ1-1, with D perhaps matching TRBD1 (5 bases). The germline V and J ends were trimmed by 2 bases and 0 bases, with 10 bases remaining between them. The CDR3 has 15 amino acids. Germline CDR1 SEHNR, CDR2 FQNEAQ (reference sequence). As DNA, the CDR3 is TGTGCCAGCAGCTTATCTGGGGGTATGAACACTGAAGCTTTCTTT. It specifies CASSLSGGMNTEAFF.